This paragraph covers one T cell receptor (beta chain) sequence. The antigen it binds to is not known. Base quality data are lacking; no much larger clone is found one base away. Libraries were constructed by RT-PCR. Sequencing was carried out with an Illumina HiSeq 2500. TCRdb reran the public reads through fastp at Q25 and MiXCR, keeping productive beta chains. Rows with one shared CDR3 protein collapse into an entry with the most common genes and DNA. The sample profile shows 710,000 or so distinct CDR3 sequences; 15% to 19% of them were found once. The ten largest make up 11% of the sample. This sample was taken from a study of response to subunit inactivated influenza vaccine listed by TCRdb under 2018. Concerning the study at large: Deep quantitative profiling of the T cell receptor repertoire was used in the study to follow responses to a trivalent subunit inactivated influenza vaccine.

What the study reported, not specific to this receptor: It was suggested by the authors that each seasonal influenza vaccination may recruit only a limited number of new T cells.

V has 1 base trimmed and J has 5 bases trimmed; junction bases matching no gene number 9. The CDR3 goes from the cysteine to the phenylalanine over 16 residues. The read is trimmed to its CDR3 DNA, 48 bases read in frame from base 1. Reading the germline V gene gives CDR1 MDHEN and CDR2 SYDVKM. In this chain, TRBV28 is recombined with TRBJ2-5, with 8 bases in between that match TRBD1. Sequencing used PBMCs from blood, obtained about 11 days after vaccination. This sequence originates from a man in his fifties or sixties who received an inactivated influenza vaccine. Donor details come from another sample of the same person, matched by shared clones. This receptor carries the CDR3 CASSLYDRGGRETQYF. The sequence in DNA is TGTGCCAGCAGTTTATACGACAGGGGCGGACGCGAGACCCAGTACTTC.